This TCR beta chain was found in a study of cytomegalovirus exposure and HLA in healthy donors. Across the whole study: Later, an analysis reported that the 100 to 150 validation repertoires had used the same platform as the roughly 660 first-cohort repertoires. Study-wide findings and caveats: For most TCR sequences rarity was the rule, although some public TCRs occurred in many donors. There were three CMV-associated chains whose specificity for CMV antigens was confirmed in vitro. According to reports, the classifier identified cytomegalovirus status with high specificity and sensitivity.

Profiling relied on immunoSEQ multiplex PCR, and the TCRdb table lists in-frame clones only, not all of them. The sample consists of approximately 210,000 clones, 80% to 90% of them appearing once. The CDR3 contains 19 residues. Unmatched junction bases numbered 11, after V lost 4 bases and J lost 0 bases. Germline V gene data show CDR1 as MNHEY and CDR2 as SMNVEV (reference sequence). Points on this clone: Its antigen is unknown.

Sequencing input: PBMCs. This receptor was obtained from a woman younger than 30 in good health and CMV-seronegative. The chain is built from TRBV27 and TRBJ2-6; 8 nucleotides agree with TRBD2. The CDR3 protein is CASSSALAEVVSGANVLTF. CDR3 sequence (DNA): TGTGCCAGCAGTTCAGCACTAGCGGAGGTCGTCTCTGGGGCCAACGTCCTGACTTTC.